The present T cell receptor beta chain was sequenced within a study of T-cell memory formation after mild COVID-19 (dated by TCRdb to the early 2020s). Context from the whole study: TCR sequence clusters from the two donors were found to be largely donor specific. Two young, previously healthy adult volunteers made up the cohort, one male and one female. T-cell clones expanding and contracting after mild COVID-19 in two donors were tracked by longitudinal TCRalpha and TCRbeta repertoire sequencing.

PBMCs were isolated by Ficoll-Paque density gradient centrifugation. Points the paper makes about the study in general: Only a couple of mild cases were covered in the study, and larger cohorts including severe cases with pre-infection samples were considered necessary. Contracting CD4+ clones were located mainly in the CM and EM memory subsets, whereas CD8+ clones were found to be enriched in EMRA. SARS-CoV-2 specificity of the second-wave clones peaking on day 37 was not confirmed. Some responding clones were found in pre-infection memory, which suggests that pre-existing cross-reactive memory T cells took part in the SARS-CoV-2 response. Balanced CD4/CD8 phenotypes were observed for clones contracting from day 15 to 85, whereas a bias towards CD4+ was observed for a second wave of clones expanding from day 15 to 37.

The table lists this clonotype with a few counts. Its antigen is still unknown. No base quality information exists; no much larger clone differs at one position. These reads were obtained on an Illumina NovaSeq 6000. Using 5'RACE with constant-segment primers, TCRalpha and TCRbeta cDNA libraries were constructed, with sample barcodes and unique molecular identifiers added in the process. Trizol reagent was used to extract RNA from every sample. Amplification of the libraries took two PCR steps, and the second step added a second sample barcode plus Illumina TruSeq adapters. Sequencing of libraries was performed on an Illumina NovaSeq with 2 x 150 bp paired-end reads. The original pipeline was this. The reads were demultiplexed and collapsed into UMI-guided consensus sequences using migec v1.2.7. Using mixcr v2.1.11, UMI consensuses were aligned to TRA and TRB V and J templates and then assembled into clonotypes. Expanded or contracted clonotypes were those called significant by both edgeR and NoisET, with noise models trained on biological replicates. For edgeR calls, a false discovery rate-adjusted p below 0.01 and a log2 fold-change threshold of 1 were applied. As an exploratory analysis of dynamics, max-normalized trajectories of the 1000 most abundant clonotypes were examined with PCA combined with hierarchical clustering. The CD4 or CD8 phenotype of responding clones was assigned using the separately sequenced CD4+ and CD8+ repertoires. TCRdb redid the processing of the public reads, applying fastp at Q25 and MiXCR, and retained in-frame beta chains. Rows matching on CDR3 protein sequence are summarized as one entry with the most common DNA and genes. The V and J calls follow TCRdb's processing rather than the paper's. Within this sample are roughly 610,000 distinct CDR3 sequences, with 15% to 20% of them counted one time only. The ten largest account for roughly 8% of the sample.

This TCR was recovered from an adult woman who had mild COVID-19 (a few samples of this study predate the infection). The sample titles of this study are shuffled in the database, so cell type and time point are left out; the donor was told from shared clones. The sample taken for sequencing was PBMCs or a T cell subset sorted from them (not recorded which).

The CDR3 is CASSSREAPSHEQYF. The base sequence is TGTGCCAGCAGCAGCCGAGAGGCCCCGTCCCACGAGCAGTACTTC. The chain is assembled from TRBV9 and TRBJ2-7; no D segment can be confidently identified. From cysteine to phenylalanine, the CDR3 is 15 amino acids long. Only the CDR3 region is kept as DNA, spanning 45 bases read in frame from base 1. V gives up 4 bases and J gives up 5 bases, and the segment between their germline ends measures 19 bases. The germline V gene yields SGDLS for CDR1 and YYNGEE for CDR2.